This paragraph covers one TCR beta chain sequence. This sample was taken from a study of blood T cell repertoires in COVID-19. Study context: T cells, B-cell-depleted T cells, or PBMCs supplied cDNA or gDNA.

Trimming took 2 bases from V and 7 from J; bases not matched to a gene: 5. The CDR3 is 15 amino acids. CDR1 is KGHSH, CDR2 LQKENI, per germline. In the original analysis: Amplified reference gene primers provided the basis for estimating nucleated cell counts. Produced via immunoSEQ multiplex PCR; TCRdb's table is partial and in-frame only. That table gives V, J and clone size, and the DNA gave D and trimming. The table lists a few hundred thousand clones, 90% of them singletons. The V gene is TRBV18, the J gene TRBJ2-2; 9 bases line up with TRBD2. What was sequenced was PBMCs or T cells enriched from blood (not recorded which). The sequence came from a man aged 18 to 35 who had recovered from COVID-19. As DNA, the CDR3 is TGTGCCAGCTCACCAGGACTAGCGTTGTACGGGGAGCTGTTTTTT. Amino acid sequence: CASSPGLALYGELFF.